In its sample, the clone carrying this T cell receptor beta chain was seen a few times. The data were produced by immunoSEQ multiplex PCR, yet TCRdb's version contains in-frame clones alone and is incomplete. The sample has 200,000 to 250,000 clones, more than 75% seen once. These data originate in a study of cytomegalovirus exposure and HLA in healthy donors. Germline assignment: CDR1 SEHNR and CDR2 FQNEAQ (reference sequence). This CDR3 is 14 amino acids long. V shed 6 bases and J shed 1 base, with 10 bases lying between them. Sequencing was done on a sample of PBMCs. The source of this sequence is a woman younger than 35 in good health and CMV-seropositive. J is TRBJ1-3 and V is TRBV7-9; no clear D gene. The CDR3 coding sequence is TGTGCCAGCAGTCGAGATGCTTCTGGAAACACCATATATTTT. It codes for CASSRDASGNTIYF.